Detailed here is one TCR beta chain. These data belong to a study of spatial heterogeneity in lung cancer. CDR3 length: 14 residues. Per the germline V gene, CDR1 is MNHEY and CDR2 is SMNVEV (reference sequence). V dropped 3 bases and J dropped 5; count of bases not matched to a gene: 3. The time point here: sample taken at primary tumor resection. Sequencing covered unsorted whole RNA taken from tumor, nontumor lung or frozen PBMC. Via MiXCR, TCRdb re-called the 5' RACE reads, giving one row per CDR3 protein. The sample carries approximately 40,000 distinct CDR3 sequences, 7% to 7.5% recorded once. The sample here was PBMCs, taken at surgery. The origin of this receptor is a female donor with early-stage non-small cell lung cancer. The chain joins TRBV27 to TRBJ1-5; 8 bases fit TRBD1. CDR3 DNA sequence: TGTGCCAGCAGTTTCGTGACAGGGGATCAGCCCCAGCATTTT. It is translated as CASSFVTGDQPQHF.